Listed here are 27 T cell receptor beta chains from one sample, sequenced in a study of chemoradiotherapy in HPV16-positive cancers. Assay: immunoSEQ multiplex PCR; the TCRdb copy retains only in-frame clones and omits some. The sample lists tens of thousands of clones; approximately 94% were seen once. This material was collected from a patient who underwent chemoradiotherapy. The receptors come from a human donor with HPV-associated anogenital cancer.

The V and J genes are TRBV6-1 and TRBJ2-1, with 9 bases identical to TRBD2. This CDR3 has 15 residues. V gave up 2 bases and J gave up 4 bases; unmatched junction bases: 3. Germline loops: CDR1 MNHNS, CDR2 SASEGT. The CDR3 DNA sequence: TGTGCCAGCAGTGAATTCAGCGGGGGGTACAATGAGCAGTTCTTC. Protein product: CASSEFSGGYNEQFF.

The genes are TRBV18 and TRBJ1-1, with D hard to call. V was pared by 3 bases and J by 2 bases, with 7 bases between. This CDR3 is 13 amino acids long. CDR1 is KGHSH, CDR2 LQKENI, per germline. The CDR3 sequence: CASSPADNTEAFF. The CDR3 DNA follows: TGTGCCAGCTCACCGGCAGACAACACTGAAGCTTTCTTT.

J is TRBJ2-1 and V is TRBV28; 14 nucleotides line up with TRBD2. CDR3 length: 16 amino acids. Germline CDR1 is MDHEN and CDR2 is SYDVKM. V lost 3 bases, J lost 8 bases, and 6 bases stayed unmatched. CDR3 residues: CASSFQTSGRADEQFF. The CDR3 DNA reads TGTGCCAGCAGTTTTCAGACTAGCGGGAGGGCCGATGAGCAGTTCTTC.

V and J are TRBV6-1 and TRBJ1-2; unclear D gene. Per germline, CDR1 MNHNS and CDR2 SASEGT. The CDR3 extends over 14 amino acids. V was pared by 1 base and J by 3 bases, with 9 bases between. In DNA, the CDR3 is TGTGCCAGCAGTGAAGAGGCAGAGTACTATGGCTACACCTTC. Encoded protein: CASSEEAEYYGYTF.

The rearrangement links TRBV13 to TRBJ2-1; possible D gene TRBD2, 5 bases. The germline gives CDR1 PRHDT, CDR2 FYEKMQ (reference sequence). The CDR3 spans 12 residues. V lost 2 bases to trimming and J lost 15 bases, with 14 bases between them. CDR3 sequence: CASSLWGEHPFF. The CDR3, as DNA: TGTGCCAGCAGCTTATGGGGAGAGCATCCGTTCTTC.

The rearrangement joins TRBV19 to TRBJ1-1; a weak D match, TRBD1 (5 bases). Trimming removed 1 base from V and 5 bases from J, with 11 bases in between. The CDR3 is made up of 14 amino acids. Germline CDR1 is LNHDA and CDR2 is SQIVND (reference sequence). The CDR3 loop is CASSIAGAVTEAFF. The CDR3 DNA sequence: TGTGCCAGTAGTATAGCCGGGGCGGTGACTGAAGCTTTCTTT.

J is TRBJ1-2 and V is TRBV28; 7 nucleotides align to TRBD1. V lost 6 bases and J lost 0; bases outside the gene matches: 7. Germline loops: CDR1 MDHEN, CDR2 SYDVKM. This CDR3 comprises 15 residues. The CDR3, as DNA: TGTGCCAGCAGCTCACAGGGGAGAGCTAACTATGGCTACACCTTC. As protein: CASSSQGRANYGYTF.

The chain has TRBV4-1 and TRBJ2-5; either TRBD1 or TRBD2 may supply D (6 bases each). The CDR3 length is 16 residues. V dropped 2 bases and J dropped 4 bases, with 17 bases sitting between them. Looked up from germline, CDR1 is MGHRA and CDR2 is YSYEKL. In DNA, the CDR3 is TGCGCCAGCAGCCAACCGAGACACGGGGGCCTAGAGACCCAGTACTTC. Translating it yields CASSQPRHGGLETQYF.

This chain connects TRBV6-1 to TRBJ1-5; 8 nucleotides agree with TRBD1. The CDR3 is 16 amino acids. The germline V gene encodes CDR1 MNHNS and CDR2 SASEGT. The trim removed 0 bases at V and 6 bases at J, leaving 7 bases unmatched. In nucleotides, the CDR3 is TGTGCCAGCAGTGAAGCGGGGCAGGGGGCTGCTCAGCCCCAGCATTTT. This gives the protein CASSEAGQGAAQPQHF.

This clone was counted a single time. V gene TRBV19 combines with J gene TRBJ2-7, with TRBD2 identical over 9 bases. With V trimmed by 4 bases and J by 2 bases, 3 bases remained unmatched. Germline V gene data show CDR1 as LNHDA and CDR2 as SQIVND (reference sequence). The CDR3 is made up of 14 amino acids. Written as DNA, the CDR3 is TGTGCCAGTAGTACAGTAGCGGGGGCCTACGAGCAGTACTTC. Its translation is CASSTVAGAYEQYF.

The chain is built from TRBV6-1 and TRBJ1-2, with a possible D match to TRBD1 (5 bases). In germline, CDR1 is MNHNS, CDR2 SASEGT. The CDR3 totals 14 residues. The V end lost 6 bases, the J end lost 3 bases, and 14 bases lay between the germline ends. CDR3: CASRVAGGDYGYTF. The CDR3 DNA is TGTGCCAGCAGGGTAGCCGGAGGGGACTATGGCTACACCTTC.

V gene TRBV18 combines with J gene TRBJ1-6; D gene unclear. CDR3 length: 14 amino acids. The V gene's germline CDR1 is KGHSH and CDR2 LQKENI. The V end lost 3 bases, the J end lost 8 bases, and 11 bases lay between the germline ends. CDR3 residues: CASSPGFGDSPLHF. For the CDR3, the DNA is TGTGCCAGCTCACCGGGATTCGGGGATTCACCCCTCCACTTT. The complete variable domain, with remaining parts taken from reference TRBV18 and TRBJ1-6, reads NAGVMQNPRHLVRRRGQEARLRCSPMKGHSHVYWYRQLPEEGLKFMVYLQKENIIDESGMPKERFSAEFPKEGPSILRIQQVVRGDSAAYFCASSPGFGDSPLHFGNGTRLTVT.

The chain couples TRBV5-5 to TRBJ2-7, with TRBD1 matching over 9 bases. Trimming took 4 bases from V and 2 from J; bases not matched to a gene: 7. There are 15 residues in the CDR3. Germline CDR1 and CDR2: SGHKS and YYEKEE (reference sequence). The CDR3 reads CASSPMTGGTYEQYF. CDR3 coding DNA: TGTGCCAGCAGCCCGATGACAGGGGGGACCTACGAGCAGTACTTC.

This rearrangement joins TRBV2 to TRBJ2-5; unclear D gene. Germline CDR1 and CDR2: SNHLY and FYNNEI. Trimming removed 7 bases at V and 0 bases at J, with 3 bases between. This CDR3 is 11 amino acids long. This CDR3 reads CASKYQETQYF. CDR3 nucleotides: TGTGCCAGCAAGTACCAAGAGACCCAGTACTTC.

V and J are TRBV28 and TRBJ1-2; the D gene is possibly TRBD1 (5 bases). From germline, CDR1 is MDHEN and CDR2 SYDVKM. Trimming took off 3 bases at V and 3 bases at J, with 11 bases between the two ends. The CDR3 length is 14 residues. For the CDR3, the DNA is TGTGCCAGCAGTTTGGGGGGGACCGACTATGGCTACACCTTC. Translating it yields CASSLGGTDYGYTF.

The J gene is TRBJ2-2, the V gene TRBV7-2; D unclear. V was trimmed by 5 bases and J by 8 bases, leaving 15 bases between them. There are 14 residues in the CDR3. Germline V gene lookup returns CDR1 SGHTA and CDR2 FQGNSA. The CDR3 nucleotides are TGTGCCAGCAGCCTCAGCACAATTTCAGGGGAGCTGTTTTTT. It translates to CASSLSTISGELFF.

This chain joins TRBV11-2 and TRBJ2-4; D ambiguous. The germline CDR1 and CDR2 sequences are SGHAT and FQNNGV. The CDR3 extends over 16 amino acids. The ends were cut back, 1 base at V and 0 bases at J, with 10 bases in the middle. The CDR3 coding sequence is TGTGCCAGCAGCTTAGTCTTGGATATAGCCAAAAACATTCAGTACTTC. Amino acids: CASSLVLDIAKNIQYF.

The chain carries TRBV6-5 and TRBJ2-7; D call uncertain. V lost 2 bases to trimming and J lost 2 bases, with 16 bases between them. CDR3 length equals 16 residues. Germline values: CDR1 MNHEY, CDR2 SVGAGI. The CDR3, as DNA: TGTGCCAGCAGTTACAGGGCTAGTAGTCCCGCCTACGAGCAGTACTTC. Translating it yields CASSYRASSPAYEQYF.

The chain joins TRBV15 to TRBJ2-7; no clear D gene. The CDR3 length is 15 residues. In germline, CDR1 is LNHNV, CDR2 YYDKDF (reference sequence). V lost 0 bases to trimming and J lost 3 bases, with 12 bases between them. CDR3 in amino acids: CATSRDRQWNYEQYF. The CDR3, as DNA: TGTGCCACCAGCAGAGACCGCCAGTGGAACTACGAGCAGTACTTC.

V usage is TRBV11-1 and J usage is TRBJ1-1, with TRBD1 as a possible D gene (5 bases). Germline CDR1 SGHAT, CDR2 FQDESV (reference sequence). This CDR3 contains 15 residues. V lost 1 base and J 11 bases, leaving 20 bases between the germline ends. CDR3 in amino acids: CASSLGDLQWGTAFF. Here the CDR3 DNA reads TGTGCCAGCAGCTTAGGGGACCTTCAGTGGGGGACGGCTTTCTTT.

The rearrangement links TRBV10-1 to TRBJ2-5; tentatively, D is TRBD1 (5 bases). CDR3 length: 12 residues. CDR1 is WNHNN, CDR2 SYGVQD, per germline (reference sequence). The ends were cut back, 7 bases at V and 4 bases at J, with 10 bases in the middle. The CDR3 DNA reads TGCGCCAGCATTGGCAGGGTAGAGACCCAGTACTTC. Translated: CASIGRVETQYF.

The J gene is TRBJ1-4, the V gene TRBV19, with D perhaps matching TRBD1 (6 bases). The V end was cut by 2 bases, the J end by 6 bases, with 13 bases between. The CDR3 is made up of 15 amino acids. The germline CDR1 and CDR2 sequences are LNHDA and SQIVND (reference sequence). CDR3 amino acids: CASSILGGADEKLFF. In DNA, the CDR3 is TGTGCCAGTAGTATATTGGGGGGCGCGGATGAAAAACTGTTTTTT.

This sequence joins TRBV5-1 and TRBJ2-7; D is uncertain. V was clipped by 3 bases and J by 4 bases, with 5 bases between them. Germline values: CDR1 SGHRS, CDR2 YFSETQ. The CDR3 has 11 residues. DNA of the CDR3: TGCGCCAGCAGCTCAAGTTACGAGCAGTACTTC. Its protein product is CASSSSYEQYF. Complete variable domain (other parts from reference TRBV5-1 and TRBJ2-7): KAGVTQTPRYLIKTRGQQVTLSCSPISGHRSVSWYQQTPGQGLQFLFEYFSETQRNKGNFPGRFSGRQFSNSRSEMNVSTLELGDSALYLCASSSSYEQYFGPGTRLTVT.

This clone was detected only a few times. This rearrangement joins TRBV30 to TRBJ1-1; maybe TRBD1 (6 bases). Trimming removed 2 bases from V and 11 bases from J, with 12 bases in between. CDR3 length: 11 residues. From germline, CDR1 is GTSNPN and CDR2 SVGIG (reference sequence). CDR3 in DNA: TGTGCCTGGAGTACGGGGGGCAAGGCTTTCTTT. Translation: CAWSTGGKAFF.

V gene TRBV6-5 combines with J gene TRBJ2-4, with D maybe TRBD1 (6 bases). In germline, CDR1 is MNHEY, CDR2 SVGAGI. This CDR3 has 13 amino acids. V was trimmed by 6 bases and J by 7 bases, leaving 13 bases between them. DNA for the CDR3: TGTGCCAGCAGCCGAGGGGGATCGAACATTCAGTACTTC. Its translation is CASSRGGSNIQYF.

The chain has TRBV2 and TRBJ1-5; no definite D call. V was clipped by 2 bases and J by 5 bases, with 10 bases between them. CDR3 length equals 14 residues. Looked up from germline, CDR1 is SNHLY and CDR2 is FYNNEI. CDR3 region: CASSERARDQPQHF. In DNA, the CDR3 is TGTGCCAGCAGTGAAAGGGCACGGGATCAGCCCCAGCATTTT. The variable domain in full, with the rest retrieved from reference TRBV2 and TRBJ1-5, is EPEVTQTPSHQVTQMGQEVILRCVPISNHLYFYWYRQILGQKVEFLVSFYNNEISEKSEIFDDQFSVERPDGSNFTLKIRSTKLEDSAMYFCASSERARDQPQHFGDGTRLSIL.

The V call is TRBV19, the J call TRBJ1-2; a weak D match, TRBD1 (5 bases). CDR1 is LNHDA, CDR2 SQIVND, per germline (reference sequence). V was trimmed by 5 bases and J by 0 bases, leaving 13 bases between them. This CDR3 region has 15 residues. CDR3 sequence (DNA): TGTGCCAGTAGTGCTCACAGGCTAACTAACTATGGCTACACCTTC. Amino acids: CASSAHRLTNYGYTF. Together with reference TRBV19 and TRBJ1-2, the CDR3 gives the full variable domain: DGGITQSPKYLFRKEGQNVTLSCEQNLNHDAMYWYRQDPGQGLRLIYYSQIVNDFQKGDIAEGYSVSREKKESFPLTVTSAQKNPTAFYLCASSAHRLTNYGYTFGSGTRLTVV.